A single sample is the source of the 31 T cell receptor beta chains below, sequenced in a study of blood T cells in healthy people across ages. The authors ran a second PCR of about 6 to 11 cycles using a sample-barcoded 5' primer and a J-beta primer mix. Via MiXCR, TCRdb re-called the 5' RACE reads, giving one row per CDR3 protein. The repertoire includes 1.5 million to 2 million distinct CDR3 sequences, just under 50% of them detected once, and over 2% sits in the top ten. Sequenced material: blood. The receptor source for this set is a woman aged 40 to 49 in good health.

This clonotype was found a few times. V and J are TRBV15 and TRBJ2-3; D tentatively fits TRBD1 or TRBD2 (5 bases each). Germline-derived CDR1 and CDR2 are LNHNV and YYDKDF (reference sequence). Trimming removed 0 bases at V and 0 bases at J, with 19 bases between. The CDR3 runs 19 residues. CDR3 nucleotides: TGTGCCACCAGCAGAGATCGAGGGACCCTCGAGGGTAGCACAGATACGCAGTATTTT. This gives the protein CATSRDRGTLEGSTDTQYF.

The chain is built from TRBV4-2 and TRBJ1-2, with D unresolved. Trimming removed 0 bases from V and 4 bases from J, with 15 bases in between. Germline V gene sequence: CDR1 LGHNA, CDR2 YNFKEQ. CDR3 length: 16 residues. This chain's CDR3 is CASSQDGRGVSYGYTF. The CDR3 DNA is TGTGCCAGCAGCCAAGATGGACGGGGAGTCTCCTATGGCTACACCTTC.

The CDR3 sequence is CASSLVPGGYGYTF. CDR3 sequence (DNA): TGTGCCAGCAGTTTAGTACCAGGGGGCTATGGCTACACCTTC. The rearrangement uses TRBV28 and TRBJ1-2; 7 bases map to TRBD1. Losses at the gene ends were 2 bases for V and 4 bases for J; bases not matched to a gene: 4. CDR3 size: 14 residues. Germline V gene sequence: CDR1 MDHEN, CDR2 SYDVKM.

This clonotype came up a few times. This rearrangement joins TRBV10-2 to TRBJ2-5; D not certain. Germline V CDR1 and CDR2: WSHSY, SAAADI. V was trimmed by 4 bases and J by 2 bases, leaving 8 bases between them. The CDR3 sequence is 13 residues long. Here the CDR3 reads CASSVAWQETQYF. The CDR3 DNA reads TGCGCCAGCAGTGTGGCTTGGCAAGAGACCCAGTACTTC.

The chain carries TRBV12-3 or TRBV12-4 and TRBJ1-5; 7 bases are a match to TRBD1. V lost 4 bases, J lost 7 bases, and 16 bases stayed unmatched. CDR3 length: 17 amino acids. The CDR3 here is CASSSSLRQGGGQPQHF. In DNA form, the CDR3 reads TGTGCCAGCAGTTCAAGCCTCAGACAGGGAGGCGGGCAGCCCCAGCATTTT.

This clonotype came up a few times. The CDR3, as DNA: TGCGCCAGCAGCGTTGACGGTGCCTATGGCTACACCTTC. Encoded protein: CASSVDGAYGYTF. V is TRBV5-1 and J is TRBJ1-2; D is unresolved. Per germline, CDR1 SGHRS and CDR2 YFSETQ. The CDR3 contains 13 residues. With 4 bases removed from V and 4 bases from J, the gap between germline ends came to 11 bases.

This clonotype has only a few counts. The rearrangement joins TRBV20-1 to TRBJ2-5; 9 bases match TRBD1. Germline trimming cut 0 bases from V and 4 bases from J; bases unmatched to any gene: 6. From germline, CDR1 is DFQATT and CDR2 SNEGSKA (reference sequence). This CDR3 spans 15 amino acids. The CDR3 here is CSARDLRTGAETQYF. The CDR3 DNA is TGCAGTGCTAGAGATCTTAGGACAGGGGCAGAGACCCAGTACTTC.

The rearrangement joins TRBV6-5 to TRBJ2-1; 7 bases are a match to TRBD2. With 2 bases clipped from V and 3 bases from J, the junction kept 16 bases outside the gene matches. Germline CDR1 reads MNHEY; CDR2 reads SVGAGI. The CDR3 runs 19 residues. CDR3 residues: CASSYIGDRTGGSYNEQFF. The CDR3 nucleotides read TGTGCCAGCAGTTACATAGGGGATCGGACGGGGGGTAGCTACAATGAGCAGTTCTTC.

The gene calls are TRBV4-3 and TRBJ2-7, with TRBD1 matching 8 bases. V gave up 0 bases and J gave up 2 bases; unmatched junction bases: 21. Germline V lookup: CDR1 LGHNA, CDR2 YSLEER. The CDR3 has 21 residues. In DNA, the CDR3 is TGCGCCAGCAGCCAAGATAAGGAGGGGGACAGGTACTTCCTAAGACCCTACGAGCAGTACTTC. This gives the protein CASSQDKEGDRYFLRPYEQYF.

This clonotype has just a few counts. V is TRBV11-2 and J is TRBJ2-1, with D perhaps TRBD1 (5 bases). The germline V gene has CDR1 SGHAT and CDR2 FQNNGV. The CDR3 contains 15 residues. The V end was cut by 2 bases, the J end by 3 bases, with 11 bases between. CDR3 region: CASSLFQGLYNEQFF. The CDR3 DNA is TGTGCCAGCAGCTTATTCCAGGGTCTCTACAATGAGCAGTTCTTC.

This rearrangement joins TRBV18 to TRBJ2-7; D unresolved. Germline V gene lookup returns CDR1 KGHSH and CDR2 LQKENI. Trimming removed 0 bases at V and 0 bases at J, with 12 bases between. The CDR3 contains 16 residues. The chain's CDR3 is CASSPPARITSYEQYF. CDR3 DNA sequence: TGTGCCAGCTCACCACCGGCCAGGATTACCTCCTACGAGCAGTACTTC.

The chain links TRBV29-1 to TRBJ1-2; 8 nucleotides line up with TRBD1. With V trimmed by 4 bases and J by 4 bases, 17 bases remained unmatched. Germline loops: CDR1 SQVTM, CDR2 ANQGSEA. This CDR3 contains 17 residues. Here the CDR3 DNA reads TGCAGCGTTGGGGATCCTGCAGGGGGCGACCTTGGCTATGGCTACACCTTC. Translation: CSVGDPAGGDLGYGYTF.

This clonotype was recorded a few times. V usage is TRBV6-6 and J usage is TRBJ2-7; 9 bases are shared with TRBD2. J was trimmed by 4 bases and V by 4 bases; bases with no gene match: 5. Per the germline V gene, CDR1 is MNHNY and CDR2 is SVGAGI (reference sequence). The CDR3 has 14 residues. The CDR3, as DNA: TGTGCCAGCAGTTTCCTCGGACTAGCGTACGAGCAGTACTTC. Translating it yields CASSFLGLAYEQYF.

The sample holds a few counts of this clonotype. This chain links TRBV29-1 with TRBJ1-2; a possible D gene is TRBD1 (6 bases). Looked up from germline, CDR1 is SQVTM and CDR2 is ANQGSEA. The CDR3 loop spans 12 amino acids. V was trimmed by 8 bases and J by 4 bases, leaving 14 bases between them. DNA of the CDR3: TGCAGCACAATACAGGGCTCCTATGGCTACACCTTC. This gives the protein CSTIQGSYGYTF.

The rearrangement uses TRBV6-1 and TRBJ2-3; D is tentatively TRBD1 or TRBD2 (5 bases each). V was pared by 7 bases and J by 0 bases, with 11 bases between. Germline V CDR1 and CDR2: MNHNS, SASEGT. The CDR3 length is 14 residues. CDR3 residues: CASKSGRSTDTQYF. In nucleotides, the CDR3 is TGTGCCAGCAAATCGGGACGGAGCACAGATACGCAGTATTTT.

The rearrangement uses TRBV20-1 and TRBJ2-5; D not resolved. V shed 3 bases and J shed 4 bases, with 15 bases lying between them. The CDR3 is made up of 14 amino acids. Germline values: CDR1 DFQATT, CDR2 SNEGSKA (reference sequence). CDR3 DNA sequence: TGCAGTGCTAGCCCGGGTGGGGTGAGAGAGACCCAGTACTTC. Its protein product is CSASPGGVRETQYF.

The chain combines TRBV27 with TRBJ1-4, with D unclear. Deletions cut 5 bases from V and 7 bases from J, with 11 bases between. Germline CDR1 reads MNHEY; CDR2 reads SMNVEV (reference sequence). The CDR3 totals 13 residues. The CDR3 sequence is CASSPPPGEKLFF. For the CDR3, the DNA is TGTGCCAGCAGTCCCCCTCCAGGTGAAAAACTGTTTTTT.

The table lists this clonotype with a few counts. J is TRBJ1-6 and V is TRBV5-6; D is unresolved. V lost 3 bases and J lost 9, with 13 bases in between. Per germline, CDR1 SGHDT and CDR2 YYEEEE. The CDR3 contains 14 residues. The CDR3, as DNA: TGTGCCAGCAGCTCAACACGCCTTGTTTCACCCCTCCACTTT. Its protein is CASSSTRLVSPLHF.

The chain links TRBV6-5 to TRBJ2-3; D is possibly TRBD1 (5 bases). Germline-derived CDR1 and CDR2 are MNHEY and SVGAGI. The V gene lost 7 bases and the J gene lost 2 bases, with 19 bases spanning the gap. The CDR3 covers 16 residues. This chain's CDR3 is CASKTKRAGITDTQYF. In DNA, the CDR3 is TGTGCCAGCAAGACGAAAAGGGCAGGGATCACAGATACGCAGTATTTT.

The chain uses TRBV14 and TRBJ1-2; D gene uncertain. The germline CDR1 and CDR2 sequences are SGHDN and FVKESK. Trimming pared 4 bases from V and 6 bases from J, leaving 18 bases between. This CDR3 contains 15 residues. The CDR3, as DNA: TGTGCCAGCAGCCCTCACGACACTAAGAGCCATGGCTACACCTTC. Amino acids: CASSPHDTKSHGYTF.

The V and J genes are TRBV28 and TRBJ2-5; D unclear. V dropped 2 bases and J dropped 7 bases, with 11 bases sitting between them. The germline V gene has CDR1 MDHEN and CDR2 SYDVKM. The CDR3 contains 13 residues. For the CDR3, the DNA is TGTGCCAGCAGTTTAGTGACCCCGGGGACCCAGTACTTC. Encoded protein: CASSLVTPGTQYF.

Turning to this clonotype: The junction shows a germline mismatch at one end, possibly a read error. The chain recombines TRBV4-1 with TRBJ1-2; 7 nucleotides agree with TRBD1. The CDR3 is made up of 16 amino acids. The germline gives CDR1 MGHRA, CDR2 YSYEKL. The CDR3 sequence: CAGSQDPGGTFMGYTF. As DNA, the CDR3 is TGCGCCGGCAGCCAAGACCCAGGGGGAACCTTCATGGGCTACACCTTC.

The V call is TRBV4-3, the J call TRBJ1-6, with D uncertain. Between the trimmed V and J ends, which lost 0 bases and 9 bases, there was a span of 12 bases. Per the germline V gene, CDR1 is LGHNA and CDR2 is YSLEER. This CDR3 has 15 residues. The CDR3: CASSQDRRQPSPLHF. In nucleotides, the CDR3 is TGCGCCAGCAGCCAAGATCGTAGGCAGCCTTCACCCCTCCACTTT.

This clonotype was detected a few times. The CDR3 nucleotides read TGTGCCAGCAGCTTAAGCGCAGCGGGGGGTAGTTTGTACGAGCAGTACTTC. Protein sequence: CASSLSAAGGSLYEQYF. The chain recombines TRBV7-9 with TRBJ2-7, with TRBD2 identical over 9 bases. V was pared by 2 bases and J by 4 bases, with 12 bases of the junction left unmatched. The CDR3 has 17 residues. Looked up from germline, CDR1 is SEHNR and CDR2 is FQNEAQ (reference sequence).

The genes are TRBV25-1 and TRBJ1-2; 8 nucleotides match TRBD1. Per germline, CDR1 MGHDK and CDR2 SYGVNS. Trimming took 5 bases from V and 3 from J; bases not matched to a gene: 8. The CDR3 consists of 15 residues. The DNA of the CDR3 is TGTGCCAGCAGTACGGGGACAGGAGGTTACTATGGCTACACCTTC. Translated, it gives CASSTGTGGYYGYTF.

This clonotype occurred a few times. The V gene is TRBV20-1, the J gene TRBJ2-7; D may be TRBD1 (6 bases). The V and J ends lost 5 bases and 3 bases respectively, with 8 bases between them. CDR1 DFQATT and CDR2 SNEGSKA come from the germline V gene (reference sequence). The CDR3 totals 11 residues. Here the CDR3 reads CSASQGYEQYF. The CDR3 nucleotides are TGCAGTGCTTCACAGGGCTACGAGCAGTACTTC.

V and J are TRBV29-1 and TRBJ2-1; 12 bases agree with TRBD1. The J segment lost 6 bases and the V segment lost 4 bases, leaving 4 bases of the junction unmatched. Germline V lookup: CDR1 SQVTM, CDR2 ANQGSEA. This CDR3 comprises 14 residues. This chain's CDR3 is CSVVGDRGLNEQFF. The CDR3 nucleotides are TGCAGCGTTGTAGGGGACAGGGGGCTCAATGAGCAGTTCTTC.

CDR3: CASSSEGLALNEQFF. CDR3 bases: TGTGCCAGCAGCTCAGAGGGACTAGCCCTCAATGAGCAGTTCTTC. The chain combines TRBV9 with TRBJ2-1; 9 nucleotides agree with TRBD2. Germline V lookup: CDR1 SGDLS, CDR2 YYNGEE. The CDR3 is made up of 15 amino acids. Germline trimming cut 4 bases from V and 6 bases from J; bases unmatched to any gene: 8. Together with reference TRBV9 and TRBJ2-1, the CDR3 gives the full variable domain: DSGVTQTPKHLITATGQRVTLRCSPRSGDLSVYWYQQSLDQGLQFLIQYYNGEERAKGNILERFSAQQFPDLHSELNLSSLELGDSALYFCASSSEGLALNEQFFGPGTRLTVL.

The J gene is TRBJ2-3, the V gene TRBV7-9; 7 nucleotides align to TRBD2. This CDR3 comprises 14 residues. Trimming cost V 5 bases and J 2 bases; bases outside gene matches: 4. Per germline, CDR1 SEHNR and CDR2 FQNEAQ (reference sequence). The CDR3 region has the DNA TGTGCCAGCAGCCAAGCGGGGCACACAGATACGCAGTATTTT. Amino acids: CASSQAGHTDTQYF.

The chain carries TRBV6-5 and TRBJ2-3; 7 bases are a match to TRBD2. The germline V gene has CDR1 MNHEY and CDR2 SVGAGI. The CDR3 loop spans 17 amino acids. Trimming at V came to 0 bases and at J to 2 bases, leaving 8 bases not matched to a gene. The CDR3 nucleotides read TGTGCCAGCAGTTACTCGCCGCCCGGGGGGAACACAGATACGCAGTATTTT. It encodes CASSYSPPGGNTDTQYF.

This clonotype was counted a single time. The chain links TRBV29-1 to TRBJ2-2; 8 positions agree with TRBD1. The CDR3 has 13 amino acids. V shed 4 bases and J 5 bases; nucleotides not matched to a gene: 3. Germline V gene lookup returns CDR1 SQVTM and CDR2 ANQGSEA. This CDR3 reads CSVGTGQTGELFF. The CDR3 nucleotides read TGCAGCGTTGGGACAGGGCAAACCGGGGAGCTGTTTTTT.